This T cell receptor beta chain derives from a study of response to subunit inactivated influenza vaccine. The V and J ends lost 0 bases and 0 bases respectively, with 12 bases between them. This CDR3 is 17 amino acids long. The germline V gene has CDR1 MNHEY and CDR2 SVGAGI. TCRdb itself ran the RT-PCR reads through MiXCR, one entry per CDR3 protein. Of roughly 700,000 distinct CDR3 sequences in the sample, approximately 15% are singletons; the top ten hold 5.5% to 7%. The gene calls are TRBV6-5 and TRBJ2-1; the D is unclear. This clonotype was sampled from a man aged 50 or older who received an inactivated influenza vaccine. This material consisted of PBMCs from blood, taken 14 to 15 days before vaccination. The CDR3 DNA follows: TGTGCCAGCAGTTACTCGATAAGCGCCCCCTCCTACAATGAGCAGTTCTTC. It yields the protein CASSYSISAPSYNEQFF.